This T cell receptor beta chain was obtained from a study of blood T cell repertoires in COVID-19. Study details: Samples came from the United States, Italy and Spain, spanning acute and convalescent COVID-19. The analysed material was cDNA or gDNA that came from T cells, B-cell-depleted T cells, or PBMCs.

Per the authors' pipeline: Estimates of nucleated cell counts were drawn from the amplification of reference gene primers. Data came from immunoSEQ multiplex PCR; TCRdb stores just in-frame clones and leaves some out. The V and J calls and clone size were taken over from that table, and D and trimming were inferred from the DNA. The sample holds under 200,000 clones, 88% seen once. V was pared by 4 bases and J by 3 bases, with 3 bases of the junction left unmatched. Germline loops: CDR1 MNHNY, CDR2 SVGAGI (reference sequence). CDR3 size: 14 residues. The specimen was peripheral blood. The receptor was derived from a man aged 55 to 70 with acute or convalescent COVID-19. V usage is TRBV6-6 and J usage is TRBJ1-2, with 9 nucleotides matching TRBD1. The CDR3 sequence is CASSSTGGYYGYTF. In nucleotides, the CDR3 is TGTGCCAGCAGTTCGACAGGGGGATACTATGGCTACACCTTC.